The 5 T cell receptor beta chains below all came from one sample that was sequenced in a study of response to subunit inactivated influenza vaccine. Each CDR3 protein is one row after TCRdb ran MiXCR on the RT-PCR reads. This sample has about 310,000 distinct CDR3 sequences, with around 22% found just once. Sequenced here: PBMCs from blood, sampled less than 22 months after vaccination. Every receptor here comes from a man aged 50-75 years who received an inactivated influenza vaccine.

This clonotype was detected only a few times. The chain couples TRBV7-9 to TRBJ1-5, with D possibly being TRBD1 (5 bases). Germline CDR1 is SEHNR and CDR2 is FQNEAQ (reference sequence). The CDR3 runs to 14 residues. V was shortened by 0 bases and J by 11 bases, with 14 bases between the two germline ends. The CDR3 reads CASSLAGDFRSQHF. The CDR3, as DNA: TGTGCCAGCAGCTTAGCGGGGGATTTTCGTTCCCAGCATTTT.

There are a few counts of this clonotype. The chain carries TRBV6-5 and TRBJ1-1, with D perhaps matching TRBD1 (5 bases). There are 14 residues in the CDR3. The germline V gene has CDR1 MNHEY and CDR2 SVGAGI. V lost 0 bases and J 4 bases, leaving 9 bases between the germline ends. For the CDR3, the DNA is TGTGCCAGCAGTTACTCCGCGGGACTCACTGAAGCTTTCTTT. It specifies CASSYSAGLTEAFF.

This clonotype was counted only a few times. The rearrangement uses TRBV10-3 and TRBJ1-5; D not resolved. Germline CDR1 and CDR2: ENHRY and SYGVKD. V lost 6 bases, J lost 0 bases, and 3 bases lay in between. This CDR3 has 12 amino acids. CDR3 sequence: CAISASNQPQHF. The CDR3 DNA reads TGTGCCATCAGCGCTAGCAATCAGCCCCAGCATTTT.

This clonotype was found a few times. This rearrangement joins TRBV29-1 to TRBJ2-7; the D is unclear. Between the trimmed V and J ends, which lost 7 bases and 4 bases, there was a span of 14 bases. The V gene's germline CDR1 is SQVTM and CDR2 ANQGSEA. There are 12 residues in the CDR3. The CDR3 protein is CSAKGSGYEQYF. CDR3 nucleotides: TGCAGCGCCAAAGGCAGTGGGTACGAGCAGTACTTC.

This clonotype came up a few times. CDR3 sequence (DNA): TGTGCCAGCAGCTTATCAGCCGGGGCCGTTAGCAATCAGCCCCAGCATTTT. Its protein is CASSLSAGAVSNQPQHF. The J gene is TRBJ1-5, the V gene TRBV7-2; possible D gene TRBD1, 5 bases. Trimming shortened V by 2 bases and J by 0 bases, and 14 bases separated the two germline ends. Germline lookup yields CDR1 SGHTA and CDR2 FQGNSA. This CDR3 comprises 17 residues.